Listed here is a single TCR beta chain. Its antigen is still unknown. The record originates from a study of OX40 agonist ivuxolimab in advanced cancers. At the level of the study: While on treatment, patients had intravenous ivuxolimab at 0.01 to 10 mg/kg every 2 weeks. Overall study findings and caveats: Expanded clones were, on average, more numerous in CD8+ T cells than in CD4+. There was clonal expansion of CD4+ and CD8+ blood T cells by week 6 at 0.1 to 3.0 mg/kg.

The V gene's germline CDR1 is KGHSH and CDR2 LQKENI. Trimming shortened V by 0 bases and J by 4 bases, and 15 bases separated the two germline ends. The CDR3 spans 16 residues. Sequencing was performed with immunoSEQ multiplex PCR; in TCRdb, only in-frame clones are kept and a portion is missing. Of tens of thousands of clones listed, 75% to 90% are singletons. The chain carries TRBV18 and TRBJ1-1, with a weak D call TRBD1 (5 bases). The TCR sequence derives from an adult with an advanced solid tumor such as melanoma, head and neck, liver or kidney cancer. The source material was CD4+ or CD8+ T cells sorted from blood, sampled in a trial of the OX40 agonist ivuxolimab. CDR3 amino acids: CASSPPEGPIGTEAFF. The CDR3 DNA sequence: TGTGCCAGCTCACCACCGGAGGGGCCGATTGGCACTGAAGCTTTCTTT.